The following is a T cell receptor (beta chain) sequence with its context. TCRdb's table, derived via immunoSEQ multiplex PCR, lists solely in-frame clones and lacks some. The table shows about 59,000 clones, with around 78% occurring only once. V was pared by 4 bases and J by 2 bases, with 6 bases of the junction left unmatched. This CDR3 comprises 16 residues. Germline V gene sequence: CDR1 LGHNT, CDR2 FRNRAP. This sample was taken from a study of radiation and T cells in renal cell carcinoma. Time point: baseline pretreatment blood. Treatment described: 15 Gy SBRT to primary tumor, nephrectomy 4 weeks later.

Material: blood, obtained from a patient whose treatment included radiotherapy and nephrectomy. This sequence originates from a man between 60 and 75 years old with renal cell carcinoma. This sequence joins TRBV12-5 and TRBJ2-2; TRBD1 matches at 8 bases. Here the CDR3 reads CASGSLGTGNTGELFF. The CDR3 nucleotides are TGTGCTAGTGGTTCGCTCGGGACAGGTAACACCGGGGAGCTGTTTTTT.